A selection of T cell receptor beta chains follows, all from one sample in a study of T cells in tuberculosis. Sequencing was performed with immunoSEQ multiplex PCR; in TCRdb, only in-frame clones are kept and a portion is missing. The sample records about 36,000 clones, over 90% being singletons. The source material was PBMCs. The source of these receptors is a donor between 10 and 29 years old with latent tuberculosis or without tuberculosis infection. CDR3s include the opening cysteine and the closing phenylalanine or tryptophan. D genes are given only for firm matches. The size entry is marked missing in some rows and otherwise reads once, few, many or a size class.

j_call v_call clone_size cdr3_length d_call cdr3_nt cdr3_aa
TRBJ1-3 TRBV4-1 NA 19 TRBD1 TGCGCCAGCAGCCCCATCGGGACAGGGGAATTGATCTCTGGAAACACCATATATTTT CASSPIGTGELISGNTIYF
TRBJ2-7 TRBV5-6 NA 15 TRBD1 TGTGCCAGCAGTTTAGGACAGGGGCTCCCCCACGAGCAGTACTTC CASSLGQGLPHEQYF
TRBJ2-5 TRBV15 NA 15 TRBD2 TGTGCCACCAGCAGACCCGGACTAGAACGAGAGACCCAGTACTTC CATSRPGLERETQYF
TRBJ1-3 TRBV10-3 NA 17 TRBD1 TGTGCCATCAGTGAGTCAGGGGGCCACAGCTCTGGAAACACCATATATTTT CAISESGGHSSGNTIYF
TRBJ1-6 TRBV5-1 NA 15 NA TGCGCCAGCAGCTTGGATACGAGGAGGGATTCACCCCTCCACTTT CASSLDTRRDSPLHF
TRBJ1-5 TRBV7-8 NA 15 NA TGTGCCAGCAGCTTACCCCCCCGGGGGGATCAGCCCCAGCATTTT CASSLPPRGDQPQHF
TRBJ1-5 TRBV2 NA 16 TRBD1 TGTGCCAGCAGTATGAAGATACAGGGGGCAAGGCAGCCCCAGCATTTT CASSMKIQGARQPQHF
TRBJ1-2 TRBV6-6 NA 15 NA TGTGCCAGCAGTTATGCGGGTGTCCGGGGATATGGCTACACCTTC CASSYAGVRGYGYTF
TRBJ1-2 TRBV2 NA 15 TRBD1 TGTGCCAGCAGCCCGACCGGGACAGGTTCGTTGGGCTACACCTTC CASSPTGTGSLGYTF
TRBJ1-1 TRBV2 once 13 NA TGTGCCAGCAGTGAAGCGTACTACGCTGAAGCTTTCTTT CASSEAYYAEAFF
TRBJ2-1 TRBV28 NA 12 NA TGTGCCAGCACCAGCGGATACAATGAGCAGTTCTTC CASTSGYNEQFF
TRBJ1-5 TRBV5-1 NA 15 TRBD1 TGCGCCAGCAGCTTGGGGGGACAGGACAATCAGCCCCAGCATTTT CASSLGGQDNQPQHF
TRBJ2-1 TRBV4-1 NA 15 NA TGCGCCAGCAGCCAAGTCCGGGGTTCCTACAATGAGCAGTTCTTC CASSQVRGSYNEQFF
TRBJ1-3 TRBV6-6 NA 15 NA TGTGCCAGCAGAAACAGGGACATGGCTGGAAACACCATATATTTT CASRNRDMAGNTIYF
TRBJ1-6 TRBV19 NA 16 TRBD1 TGTGCCAGTAGTATAGGTCGGGACAGCCATAATTCACCCCTCCACTTT CASSIGRDSHNSPLHF
TRBJ1-6 TRBV15 once 15 TRBD1 TGTGCCACCAGCAGAGACCGACAGGGTATAAGGCCCCTCCACTTT CATSRDRQGIRPLHF
TRBJ2-6 TRBV29-1 NA 16 NA TGCAGCGCAGAGGTTCCGCCACCCTCTGGGGCCAACGTCCTGACTTTC CSAEVPPPSGANVLTF
TRBJ2-7 TRBV7-3 medium-sized 15 TRBD2 TGTGCCAGCAGCACACAGGGACTAGCGGGGGACGAGCAGTACTTC CASSTQGLAGDEQYF
TRBJ1-2 TRBV19 NA 16 TRBD1 TGTGCCAGCAGCCCGGGACAGGGGGCAATTAACTATGGCTACACCTTC CASSPGQGAINYGYTF
TRBJ1-1 TRBV2 NA 15 TRBD1 TGTGCCAGCAGTGTTAGGGGACAGACGTCTTCTGAAGCTTTCTTT CASSVRGQTSSEAFF
TRBJ2-2 TRBV27 NA 14 NA TGTGCCAGCAGCGCCTGGGGGGAAAGCGGGGAGCTGTTTTTT CASSAWGESGELFF
TRBJ2-3 TRBV7-9 NA 18 TRBD2 TGTGCCAGCGGCCTAACTAGCGGGGGGCCACCCGACACAGATACGCAGTATTTT CASGLTSGGPPDTDTQYF
TRBJ2-7 TRBV12-5 NA 16 TRBD1 TGTGCTAGTGGTTTGGTAGGGACAGGGGGAGTCCACGAGCAGTACTTC CASGLVGTGGVHEQYF
TRBJ1-2 TRBV10-2 few 13 NA TGCGCCAGCAGTAGGGGGAAAGACTATGGCTACACCTTC CASSRGKDYGYTF
TRBJ1-1 TRBV4-3 NA 17 TRBD1 TGCGCCAGCAGCCAGAGGTGGACAGGGGAGGAGACCACTGAAGCTTTCTTT CASSQRWTGEETTEAFF
TRBJ1-1 TRBV2 NA 11 NA TGTGCCAGCAATCCGCAGGCTGAAGCTTTCTTT CASNPQAEAFF
TRBJ2-3 TRBV9 NA 15 TRBD2 TGTGCCAGCAGCGTAGGGGTTAGCGGGGGAGATACGCAGTATTTT CASSVGVSGGDTQYF
TRBJ1-5 TRBV19 NA 12 NA TGTGCCAGTAGGACTGGGGGAGGTACCCAGCATTTT CASRTGGGTQHF
TRBJ1-2 TRBV29-1 NA 12 TRBD1 TGCAGCGGCCAGGACAGGATTGATGGCTACACCTTC CSGQDRIDGYTF
TRBJ1-5 TRBV10-3 NA 12 TRBD1 TGTGCCTCATCGACAGGGGGTCAGCCCCAGCATTTT CASSTGGQPQHF
TRBJ1-2 TRBV7-9 NA 14 NA TGTGCCAGCAGCGAGAGGGCTCTGGAATATGGCTACACCTTC CASSERALEYGYTF
TRBJ1-5 TRBV30 NA 13 NA TGTGCCTGGAGGCGGGGAAGGGATCAGCCCCAGCATTTT CAWRRGRDQPQHF
TRBJ2-2 TRBV7-3 NA 15 NA TGTGCCAGCAGCTCGCGGACAGTTAACACCGGGGAGCTGTTTTTT CASSSRTVNTGELFF
TRBJ1-2 TRBV29-1 NA 10 NA TGCAGCGTTGGGTCTAATGGCTACACCTTC CSVGSNGYTF
TRBJ1-2 TRBV2 NA 15 TRBD1 TGTGCCAGGAGGGTTCCGGACAGGGATCACTATGGCTACACCTTC CARRVPDRDHYGYTF
TRBJ2-2 TRBV5-6 NA 15 TRBD1 TGTGCCAGCAGACTTGGACAGGGAGAGCGTGGGGAGCTGTTTTTT CASRLGQGERGELFF
TRBJ2-3 TRBV4-1 NA 15 TRBD2 TGCGCCAGCAGACCGTTAGCGGGGGGCACAGATACGCAGTATTTT CASRPLAGGTDTQYF
TRBJ2-1 TRBV15 NA 15 TRBD2 TGTGCCACCAGCAGAGAACTAGCGGGAGACAATGAGCAGTTCTTC CATSRELAGDNEQFF
TRBJ2-1 TRBV5-1 NA 15 TRBD2 TGCGCCAGCAGCTCCTCTAGCGGGTTTTCTAATGAGCAGTTCTTC CASSSSSGFSNEQFF
TRBJ1-5 TRBV4-1 NA 15 NA TGCGCCAGCAGCCAAGATGGAGGGTATTCACAGCCCCAGCATTTT CASSQDGGYSQPQHF
TRBJ2-3 TRBV6-4 NA 14 TRBD1 TGTGCCAGCAGAGCCGGGACAGCAACAGATACGCAGTATTTT CASRAGTATDTQYF
TRBJ1-6 TRBV18 NA 16 TRBD1 TGTGCCAGCTCACCATTACAGGGGGCTGGAAATTCACCCCTCCACTTT CASSPLQGAGNSPLHF
TRBJ1-1 TRBV6-1 NA 14 NA TGTGCCAGCAGTGCAGCCCGGGGAAACACTGAAGCTTTCTTT CASSAARGNTEAFF
TRBJ2-1 TRBV9 NA 17 TRBD1 TGTGCCAGCAGCGGCCGACAGGGGAGCCAAACCTACAATGAGCAGTTCTTC CASSGRQGSQTYNEQFF
TRBJ2-2 TRBV10-3 NA 15 NA TGTGCCATCAGTGAGTCCGGTCGGGACACCGGGGAGCTGTTTTTT CAISESGRDTGELFF
TRBJ2-3 TRBV9 NA 15 NA TGTGCCAGCAGCCCCACGGGGGGCCGGACAGATACGCAGTATTTT CASSPTGGRTDTQYF
TRBJ1-1 TRBV5-1 once 16 NA TGCGCCAGCAGCTTGGGGCCTCAGGGGTCGGGGACTGAAGCTTTCTTT CASSLGPQGSGTEAFF
TRBJ1-2 TRBV30 NA 14 TRBD1 TGTGCCTGGAGCAAGGACAGGGGGAACTATGGCTACACCTTC CAWSKDRGNYGYTF